What follows describes a single T cell receptor beta chain. The sample originates from a study of blood T cell repertoires in COVID-19. Here immunoSEQ multiplex PCR was the method, and the copy in TCRdb shows in-frame clones only, minus some. The data show 350,000 to 450,000 clones, about 85% seen once. This receptor was taken from a woman in her late teens or twenties with acute or convalescent COVID-19. The specimen was peripheral blood.

The chain's CDR3 is CASSDSHTGELFF. CDR3 DNA: TGTGCCAGCAGTGATTCTCACACCGGGGAGCTGTTTTTT. The rearrangement links TRBV25-1 to TRBJ2-2, with unresolved D. Per germline, CDR1 MGHDK and CDR2 SYGVNS. V was pared by 3 bases and J by 3 bases, with 5 bases between. The CDR3 covers 13 residues.